This T cell receptor beta chain was recorded in a study of molecular identifiers for immune sequencing clone quantification. One entry per CDR3 protein results from TCRdb running MiXCR on the PCR reads. Among some 320,000 distinct CDR3 sequences, 20% to 25% were seen once, and the ten largest hold roughly 0.86%. In its sample, this clonotype was seen many times. The sequenced sample was naive CD8+ T cells from blood, with Jurkat cell RNA spiked in. Subset of the sample: FACS-sorted CD8+CD4-CCR7+CD45RA+ naive T cells. This receptor was taken from a human donor in good health. Some libraries in this study had Jurkat cell RNA spiked in.

CDR3 sequence reads: CASSHYVTGEFQYF. DNA of the CDR3: TGCGCCAGCAGCCATTACGTTACCGGGGAGTTCCAGTATTTT. The chain combines TRBV4-1 with TRBJ2-3; D possibly corresponds to TRBD2 (5 bases). Trimming left V 3 bases short and J 12 bases short, with 19 bases between. In germline, CDR1 is MGHRA, CDR2 YSYEKL. CDR3 length: 14 residues.